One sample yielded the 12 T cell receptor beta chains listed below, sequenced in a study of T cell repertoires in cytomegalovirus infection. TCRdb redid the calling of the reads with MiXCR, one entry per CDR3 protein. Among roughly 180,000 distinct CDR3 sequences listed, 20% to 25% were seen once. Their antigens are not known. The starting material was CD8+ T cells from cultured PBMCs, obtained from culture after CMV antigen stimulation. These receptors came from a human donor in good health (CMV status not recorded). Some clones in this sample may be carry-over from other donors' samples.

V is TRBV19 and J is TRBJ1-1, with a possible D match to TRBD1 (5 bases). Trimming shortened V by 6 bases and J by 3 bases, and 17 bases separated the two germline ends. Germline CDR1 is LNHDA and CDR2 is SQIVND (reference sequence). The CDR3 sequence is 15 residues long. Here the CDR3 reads CASSPRVVYDTEAFF. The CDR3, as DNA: TGTGCCAGTAGCCCCAGGGTGGTATACGACACTGAAGCTTTCTTT.

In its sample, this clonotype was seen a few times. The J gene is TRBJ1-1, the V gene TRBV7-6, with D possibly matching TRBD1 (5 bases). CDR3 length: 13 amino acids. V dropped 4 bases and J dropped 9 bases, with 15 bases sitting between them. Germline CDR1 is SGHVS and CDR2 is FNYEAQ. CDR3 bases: TGTGCCAGCAGCTCCCGACAGCAATACCAAGCTTTCTTT. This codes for CASSSRQQYQAFF.

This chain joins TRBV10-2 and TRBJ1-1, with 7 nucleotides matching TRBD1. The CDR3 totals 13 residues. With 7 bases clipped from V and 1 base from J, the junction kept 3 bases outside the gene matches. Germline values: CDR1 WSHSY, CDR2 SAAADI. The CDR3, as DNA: TGCGCCAGCATCCAGGGGGAGAACACTGAAGCTTTCTTT. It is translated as CASIQGENTEAFF.

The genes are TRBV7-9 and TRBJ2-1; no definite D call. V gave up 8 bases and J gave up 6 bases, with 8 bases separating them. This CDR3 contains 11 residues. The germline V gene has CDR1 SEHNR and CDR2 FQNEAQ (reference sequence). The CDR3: CASQPSNEQFF. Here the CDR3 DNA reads TGTGCCAGCCAGCCCTCCAATGAGCAGTTCTTC.

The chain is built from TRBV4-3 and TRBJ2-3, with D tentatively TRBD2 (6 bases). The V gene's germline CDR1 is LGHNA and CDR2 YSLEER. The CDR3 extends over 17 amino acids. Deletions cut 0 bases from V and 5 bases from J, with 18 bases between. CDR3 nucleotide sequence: TGCGCCAGCAGCCAAGAGGATCAGGGTGGAGGGAAAGATACGCAGTATTTT. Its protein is CASSQEDQGGGKDTQYF.

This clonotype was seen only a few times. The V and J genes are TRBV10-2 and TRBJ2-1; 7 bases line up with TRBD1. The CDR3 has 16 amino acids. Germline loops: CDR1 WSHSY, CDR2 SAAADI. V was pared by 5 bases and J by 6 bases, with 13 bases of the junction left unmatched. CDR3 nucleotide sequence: TGCGCCAGCAGTTGGAGGACAGGCTCCAAGGGCAATGAGCAGTTCTTC. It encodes CASSWRTGSKGNEQFF.

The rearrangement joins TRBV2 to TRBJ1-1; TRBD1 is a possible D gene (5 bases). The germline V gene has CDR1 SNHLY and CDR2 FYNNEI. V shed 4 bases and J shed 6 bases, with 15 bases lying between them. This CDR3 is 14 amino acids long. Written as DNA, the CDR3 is TGTGCCAGCAGTGCGAAGGGGTTTGCAGCTGAAGCTTTCTTT. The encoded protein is CASSAKGFAAEAFF.

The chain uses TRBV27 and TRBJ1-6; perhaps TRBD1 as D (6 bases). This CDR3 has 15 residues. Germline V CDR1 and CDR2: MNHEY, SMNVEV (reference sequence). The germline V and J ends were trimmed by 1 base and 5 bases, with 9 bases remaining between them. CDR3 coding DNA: TGTGCCAGCAGTTTATGGCAGGGGAATAATTCACCCCTCCACTTT. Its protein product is CASSLWQGNNSPLHF.

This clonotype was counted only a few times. The CDR3 loop is CASSSLHATNEKLFF. CDR3 coding DNA: TGTGCCAGCAGCTCCCTACACGCAACTAATGAAAAACTGTTTTTT. This chain links TRBV13 with TRBJ1-4; unclear D gene. Looked up from germline, CDR1 is PRHDT and CDR2 is FYEKMQ (reference sequence). CDR3 length: 15 residues. The V end was cut by 4 bases, the J end by 0 bases, with 9 bases between.

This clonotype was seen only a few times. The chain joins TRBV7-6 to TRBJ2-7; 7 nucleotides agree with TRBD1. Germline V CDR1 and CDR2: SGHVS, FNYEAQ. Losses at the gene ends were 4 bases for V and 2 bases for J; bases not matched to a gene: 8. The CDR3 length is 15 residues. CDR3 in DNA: TGTGCCAGCAGCTCCTCTCGGGACAGACCCTACGAGCAGTACTTC. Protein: CASSSSRDRPYEQYF. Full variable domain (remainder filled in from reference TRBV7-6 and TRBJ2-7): GAGVSQSPRYKVTKRGQDVALRCDPISGHVSLYWYRQALGQGPEFLTYFNYEAQQDKSGLPNDRFSAERPEGSISTLTIQRTEQRDSAMYRCASSSSRDRPYEQYFGPGTRLTVT.

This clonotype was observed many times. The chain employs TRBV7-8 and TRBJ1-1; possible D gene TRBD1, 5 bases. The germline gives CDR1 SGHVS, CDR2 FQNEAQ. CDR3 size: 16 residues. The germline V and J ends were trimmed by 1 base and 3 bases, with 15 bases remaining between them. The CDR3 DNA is TGTGCCAGCAGCTTAGGATCGCAGGGAAGAGACACTGAAGCTTTCTTT. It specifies CASSLGSQGRDTEAFF.

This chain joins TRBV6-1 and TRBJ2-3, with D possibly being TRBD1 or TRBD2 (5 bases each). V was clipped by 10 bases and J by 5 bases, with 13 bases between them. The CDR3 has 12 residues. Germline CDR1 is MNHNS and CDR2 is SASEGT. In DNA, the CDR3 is TGTGCCATCTGGGAGAGGGGAGATACGCAGTATTTT. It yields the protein CAIWERGDTQYF.